This TCR beta chain was identified in a study of T cell responses to AZD1222 COVID-19 vaccine. Here immunoSEQ multiplex PCR was the method, and the copy in TCRdb shows in-frame clones only, minus some. In the table there are 100,000 to 110,000 clones, more than 75% of which are singletons. Germline values: CDR1 MDHEN, CDR2 SYDVKM. V was trimmed by 6 bases and J by 1 base, leaving 10 bases between them. The CDR3 totals 14 residues. The TCR originated in an adult in good health. The sample was peripheral blood, taken on day 0 of AZD1222 vaccination. The chain recombines TRBV28 with TRBJ1-3; D is perhaps TRBD1 (5 bases). CDR3 DNA: TGTGCCAGCAGCCACGGGGGGTCTGGAAACACCATATATTTT. This sequence encodes CASSHGGSGNTIYF.